This record looks at one T cell receptor beta chain sequence and its context. Sequenced by immunoSEQ multiplex PCR; TCRdb stores in-frame clones only, minus some. The sample has 5,900 or so clones, around 80% seen once. This specimen belongs to a study of immune evolution from preneoplasia to lung adenocarcinoma. CDR3 length equals 11 residues. Per the germline V gene, CDR1 is DFQATT and CDR2 is SNEGSKA (reference sequence). J lost 8 bases, V lost 5 bases, and 3 bases had no gene match. This sequence originates from a person between 60 and 79 years old with lung adenocarcinoma. V gene TRBV20-1 combines with J gene TRBJ2-1; 7 nucleotides agree with TRBD2. Sequencing was done on a sample of FFPE minimally invasive lung adenocarcinoma tissue. Written as DNA, the CDR3 is TGCAGTGCTTCGGGAGGATATGAGCAGTTCTTC. It translates to CSASGGYEQFF.